The T cell receptor beta chain described here comes from a study of T-cell memory formation after mild COVID-19. Study as a whole: In these data, TCR clusters were largely donor specific. Study-level results: Clones that contracted from day 15 to 85 were balanced CD4/CD8, while later expanders leaned CD4+. Contracting CD4+ clones were located mainly in CM and EM, and CD8+ clones in EMRA.

There are 14 residues in the CDR3. Germline trimming cut 8 bases from V and 5 bases from J; bases unmatched to any gene: 4. TCRdb independently ran MiXCR on the 5' RACE reads; one entry per CDR3 protein. The sample records just over 350,000 distinct CDR3 sequences, approximately 15% being singletons. This clonotype was recorded a few times. The target antigen is unknown. The TCR comes from a young man who had mild COVID-19 (a few samples of this study predate the infection). Cell type and time point are not known. The chain recombines TRBV12-3 or TRBV12-4 with TRBJ2-3; 13 bases fit TRBD2. Material: PBMCs or a T cell subset sorted from them (not recorded which). Here the CDR3 DNA reads TGTGCCAGCCAGACTAGCGGGGGGCAAGATACGCAGTATTTT. Translated, it gives CASQTSGGQDTQYF.